The source of this TCR beta chain is a study of vaccination and CD4 T cells after COVID-19. Looking at the study overall: In the convalescent cohort, there were six males and four females, two of them Hispanic. Overall study results and limits: SARS-CoV-2-reactive clonotypes rose nonsignificantly, with the median going from about 20 to 38. It was observed that, in convalescent patients, a median around 88% of reactive clones arose only post-vaccination.

Regarding this clonotype: Its antigen is as yet unknown.

TCRdb re-called the PCR reads through MiXCR, storing one row per CDR3 protein. The sample has 25,000 to 30,000 distinct CDR3 sequences, 45% to 55% seen once. This CDR3 comprises 15 residues. Germline values: CDR1 LGHNA, CDR2 YNFKEQ. The V and J ends lost 0 bases and 2 bases respectively, with 8 bases between them. The time point is: late sampling 161 to 241 days after vaccination in a few convalescent patients. The chain carries TRBV4-2 and TRBJ1-3; D remains ambiguous. This TCR was sampled from a human donor who had recovered from COVID-19. This sample comprised CD4+ T cells from blood, obtained about 7 months after SARS-CoV-2 vaccination. The CDR3 DNA is TGTGCCAGCAGCCAAGACGCCAATGCTGGAAACACCATATATTTT. It is translated as CASSQDANAGNTIYF.